This TCR beta chain was identified during a study of blood T cell repertoires in COVID-19. Study background: T cells, B-cell-depleted T cells, or PBMCs provided the cDNA or gDNA that served as material.

Measured with immunoSEQ multiplex PCR; TCRdb has only the in-frame clones, and not every one. Of approximately 100,000 clones listed, approximately 82% are singletons. Germline assignment: CDR1 SQVTM and CDR2 ANQGSEA. The CDR3 loop spans 11 amino acids. V dropped 2 bases and J dropped 2 bases, with 3 bases sitting between them. Source material: peripheral blood. The J gene is TRBJ1-2, the V gene TRBV29-1; D is ambiguous. The sequence was obtained from a woman aged 80 or older with active or convalescent COVID-19. CDR3 amino acids: CSVEQNYGYTF. CDR3 nucleotides: TGCAGCGTTGAACAGAACTATGGCTACACCTTC.